Sequencing of this T cell receptor (beta chain) was carried out in a study of cytomegalovirus exposure and HLA in healthy donors. Study summary: The approximately 670 first-cohort repertoires and the approximately 110 validation repertoires shared the same platform, a later analysis reported.

Regarding the study as a whole: The authors enumerated some 160 TCR beta chains as linked to cytomegalovirus. A subsequent analysis found that TCR clusters from the first cohort also tended to co-occur in the 120 or so validation repertoires, with around 94% of cluster scores above 0.

Libraries were prepared by immunoSEQ multiplex PCR; TCRdb keeps only in-frame clonotypes and omits some of them. The sample contains some 260,000 clones, roughly 87% of which appear only once. Worth noting for this clone: Its antigen is not known.

CDR3 length: 15 residues. From germline, CDR1 is MNHNY and CDR2 SVGAGI (reference sequence). V was clipped by 7 bases and J by 0 bases; unmatched bases: 6. The sequenced sample was PBMCs. The origin of this receptor is a young man in good health and CMV-seropositive. The chain has TRBV6-6 and TRBJ2-1; 7 bases map to TRBD2. The CDR3 nucleotides are TGTGCCAGCAAGTCGGGACTAAGCTCCTACAATGAGCAGTTCTTC. This sequence encodes CASKSGLSSYNEQFF.